These T cell receptor beta chains were read from a single sample in a study of OX40 agonist ivuxolimab in advanced cancers. TCRdb keeps only in-frame clones here, not all; method: immunoSEQ multiplex PCR. The sample records about 80,000 clones, 80% to 90% being singletons. This specimen consisted of CD4+ or CD8+ T cells sorted from blood, obtained in a trial of the OX40 agonist ivuxolimab. The receptors were sampled from an adult with an advanced solid tumor such as melanoma, head and neck, liver or kidney cancer. The conserved cysteine and the conserved F or W are not part of the CDR3 here.

j_call v_call cdr3_aa
TRBJ1-2 TRBV7-2 ASSFQAAGSHRGGYT
TRBJ2-7 TRBV4-2 ASSQAQTGYEQY
TRBJ2-1 TRBV6-1 ASSEIVDNEQF
TRBJ2-5 TRBV15 ATSPRVQETQY
TRBJ1-1 TRBV7-2 ASSSRQGTEAF
TRBJ2-7 TRBV27 ASSLDRRSYEQY
TRBJ1-2 TRBV28 ASSFGQGAHT
TRBJ1-6 TRBV5-6 ASSLDQGGYNSPLH
TRBJ1-4 TRBV6-6 ASSYGKGATNEKLF
TRBJ1-1 TRBV5-1 ASSRYQLVMNTEAF
TRBJ1-1 TRBV6-6 ASSYGGRRAF
TRBJ1-4 TRBV6-1 ASSTRSFNEKLF
TRBJ1-4 TRBV29-1 SVSWGGQGPSKLF
TRBJ1-5 TRBV7-3 ASSPSGGNQPQH
TRBJ1-5 TRBV29-1 SVGGNQPQH
TRBJ2-7 TRBV4-1 ASSHTQGADVYEQY
TRBJ1-2 TRBV7-6 ASSLGSGGLSYGYT
TRBJ2-2 TRBV5-1 ASSIDSTGELF
TRBJ1-6 TRBV5-5 ASSATGAAYNSPLH
TRBJ1-5 TRBV6-1 ASSEGHPPQH
TRBJ2-1 TRBV11-2 ASRPSGVKGNEQF
TRBJ1-4 TRBV9 ASSPQGLNEKLF
TRBJ2-7 TRBV19 ASSISGRSYEQY
TRBJ2-7 TRBV18 ASSEPPYEQY
TRBJ2-7 TRBV19 ASSIGGRAAEQY
TRBJ2-5 TRBV5-1 ASSLVLGETQY
TRBJ1-1 TRBV18 ASSPPGLRSMNTEAF
TRBJ2-5 TRBV5-8 ASSNWGTGGPEETQY
TRBJ2-1 TRBV19 ASTRGLQRDNEQF
TRBJ2-3 TRBV5-1 ASSLIGGNTDTQY
TRBJ2-5 TRBV2 ASSSFPGPQETQY
TRBJ1-5 TRBV7-2 ASSLWFRNNQPQH
TRBJ2-2 TRBV2 ASSPTSQNTGELF
TRBJ2-7 TRBV7-9 ASSQTGYEQY